This T cell receptor beta chain was found in a study of T cell responses to AZD1222 COVID-19 vaccine. The length of the CDR3 is 14 residues. Germline V gene data show CDR1 as KGHDR and CDR2 as SFDVKD. V lost 5 bases, J lost 0 bases, and 8 bases lay in between. TCRdb's copy holds only in-frame clones and misses some; the assay was immunoSEQ multiplex PCR. The table lists roughly 120,000 clones, over 75% of them singletons. The sample in question was peripheral blood, obtained on day 0 of AZD1222 vaccination. This TCR was recovered from an adult in good health. This chain joins TRBV24-1 and TRBJ2-3; a weak D match, TRBD2 (6 bases). In DNA, the CDR3 is TGTGCCACCAGTGGGGGGGTTAGCACAGATACGCAGTATTTT. Residues: CATSGGVSTDTQYF.